This T cell receptor (beta chain) stems from a study of shared clonotypes between healthy human individuals. Running of the assay took place at deep level. Sequencing used immunoSEQ multiplex PCR; TCRdb keeps in-frame clones, though not all of them. This sample has roughly 2,300,000 clones, with 85% to 95% found just once. The sequenced sample consisted of naive CD4+ T cells from PBMCs. Described subset: CD45RA+ positively selected. This sequence originates from a man aged 18 to 35 in good health. Some clones in this sample may be carry-over from other donors' samples.

CDR3 amino acids: CASSIIDRGLEGAFF. CDR3 coding DNA: TGTGCCAGCAGCATTATAGACAGGGGGTTAGAAGGAGCTTTCTTT. The rearrangement uses TRBV7-3 and TRBJ1-1; 9 bases match TRBD1. With V trimmed by 5 bases and J by 10 bases, 14 bases remained unmatched. CDR3 size: 15 residues. The germline CDR1 and CDR2 sequences are SGHTA and FQGTGA.